Listed here are 18 T cell receptor beta chains from one sample, sequenced in a study of T cells after yellow fever vaccination. MiXCR, applied by TCRdb to the 5' RACE reads, yields one record per CDR3 protein. Altogether about 330,000 distinct CDR3 sequences are present, roughly 4% being singletons, with the ten largest covering around 23%. This sample comprised PBMCs, obtained 5 days after the yellow fever booster vaccination. These receptors came from a man aged 18 to 30 who received the YFV17D yellow fever vaccine.

This clonotype was seen a handful of times. This rearrangement joins TRBV12-3 or TRBV12-4 to TRBJ2-2; tentatively, D is TRBD1 (5 bases). The CDR3 is 13 residues long. The ends were cut back, 5 bases at V and 6 bases at J, with 10 bases in the middle. The CDR3: CASSQGSAGELFF. As DNA, the CDR3 is TGTGCCAGCAGTCAGGGTTCGGCCGGGGAGCTGTTTTTT.

This clonotype was found a few times. The chain employs TRBV18 and TRBJ1-2; D is perhaps TRBD1 (5 bases). CDR1 is KGHSH, CDR2 LQKENI, per germline. The CDR3 loop spans 13 amino acids. V lost 6 bases and J 6 bases, leaving 14 bases between the germline ends. CDR3 DNA sequence: TGTGCCAGCTCCTCGGGGACGGGTCATGGCTACACCTTC. It codes for CASSSGTGHGYTF.

V gene TRBV4-1 combines with J gene TRBJ2-2; D ambiguous. Between the trimmed V and J ends, which lost 3 bases and 7 bases, there was a span of 15 bases. This CDR3 spans 15 amino acids. CDR1 is MGHRA, CDR2 YSYEKL, per germline. The CDR3 region is CASSQGFISGGELFF. CDR3 nucleotides: TGCGCCAGCAGCCAGGGTTTTATCTCTGGCGGGGAGCTGTTTTTT.

This clonotype occurred a few times. The chain is built from TRBV6-5 and TRBJ1-2; D is uncertain. From germline, CDR1 is MNHEY and CDR2 SVGAGI. The CDR3 loop spans 13 amino acids. The V and J ends lost 8 bases and 6 bases respectively, with 16 bases between them. CDR3 in amino acids: CASWKHPRDGYTF. In DNA form, the CDR3 reads TGTGCCAGCTGGAAACACCCGAGGGATGGCTACACCTTC.

This clonotype has a handful of counts. The V gene is TRBV7-9, the J gene TRBJ2-5; D gene ambiguous. The ends were cut back, 1 base at V and 1 base at J, with 13 bases in the middle. CDR3 length: 16 amino acids. Germline-derived CDR1 and CDR2 are SEHNR and FQNEAQ (reference sequence). The CDR3 DNA follows: TGTGCCAGCAGCTTAGGGTCGGTTTCGGGCCAAGAGACCCAGTACTTC. It is translated as CASSLGSVSGQETQYF.

This clonotype showed up many times. This chain links TRBV5-8 with TRBJ2-1, with D tentatively TRBD1 (7 bases). The CDR3 contains 15 residues. Germline V gene lookup returns CDR1 SGHTS and CDR2 YDEGEE. V lost 0 bases and J lost 8, with 15 bases in between. CDR3 DNA: TGTGCCAGCAGCTTGGGGGCCACAGGGGAGGATGAGCAGTTCTTC. Residues: CASSLGATGEDEQFF.

The rearrangement joins TRBV12-3 or TRBV12-4 to TRBJ1-2; D is possibly TRBD1 (5 bases). V was cut by 6 bases and J by 8 bases, with 13 bases left in between. The CDR3 is 12 residues long. The CDR3 coding sequence is TGTGCCAGCAGCCCCGGGACCCGGGGCTACACCTTC. Translation: CASSPGTRGYTF.

This clonotype occurred a few times. The genes are TRBV5-4 and TRBJ1-2; D ambiguous. V lost 0 bases and J lost 3, with 9 bases in between. The CDR3 covers 14 residues. Germline V gene lookup returns CDR1 SGHNT and CDR2 YYREEE (reference sequence). In DNA form, the CDR3 reads TGTGCCAGCAGCTTGGGACACCCCGACTATGGCTACACCTTC. It encodes CASSLGHPDYGYTF.

This clonotype was recorded a few times. The chain recombines TRBV2 with TRBJ2-2, with D possibly being TRBD1 (6 bases). The germline gives CDR1 SNHLY, CDR2 FYNNEI. V lost 5 bases and J 0 bases, leaving 13 bases between the germline ends. The CDR3 is 16 amino acids. Written as DNA, the CDR3 is TGTGCCAGCAGTACCCCCGGGACAACGAACACCGGGGAGCTGTTTTTT. As protein: CASSTPGTTNTGELFF.

The rearrangement links TRBV10-3 to TRBJ2-3, with 7 bases identical to TRBD1. CDR3 size: 14 residues. Germline assignment: CDR1 ENHRY and CDR2 SYGVKD. J was trimmed by 3 bases and V by 7 bases; bases with no gene match: 7. CDR3 DNA sequence: TGTGCCATCACCGGGACAGTACTTACAGATACGCAGTATTTT. Residues: CAITGTVLTDTQYF.

This clonotype has a count of ten or more. V usage is TRBV5-1 and J usage is TRBJ2-1; D possibly corresponds to TRBD2 (6 bases). The CDR3 is 13 amino acids. Germline V gene lookup returns CDR1 SGHRS and CDR2 YFSETQ. Trimming cost V 0 bases and J 7 bases, with 8 bases left between them. DNA of the CDR3: TGCGCCAGCAGCTTGGAGGCGGGGAATGAGCAGTTCTTC. Protein product: CASSLEAGNEQFF.

This chain joins TRBV3-1 and TRBJ2-5, with 8 bases matching TRBD2. CDR1 LGHDT and CDR2 YNNKEL come from the germline V gene (reference sequence). V dropped 4 bases and J dropped 1; count of bases not matched to a gene: 8. The CDR3 covers 16 residues. CDR3 loop: CASSPGPGGAQETQYF. As DNA, the CDR3 is TGTGCCAGCAGCCCCGGACCCGGGGGGGCCCAAGAGACCCAGTACTTC.

This clonotype was counted between two and nine times. The chain is built from TRBV27 and TRBJ2-1, with D maybe TRBD1 (5 bases). The germline CDR1 and CDR2 sequences are MNHEY and SMNVEV (reference sequence). CDR3 length: 14 residues. Trimming pared 2 bases from V and 6 bases from J, leaving 11 bases between. The CDR3 bases are TGTGCCAGCAGTTTACAGGCAGGGCTCAATGAGCAGTTCTTC. Protein product: CASSLQAGLNEQFF.

The rearrangement links TRBV20-1 to TRBJ2-5; 8 nucleotides line up with TRBD1. Germline V lookup: CDR1 DFQATT, CDR2 SNEGSKA (reference sequence). With V trimmed by 3 bases and J by 5 bases, 5 bases remained unmatched. The CDR3 sequence is 13 residues long. The CDR3 nucleotides are TGCAGTGCTAGTAACAGGGGGATGGAGACCCAGTACTTC. Translating gives CSASNRGMETQYF.

The table lists this clonotype with a few counts. The genes are TRBV3-1 and TRBJ1-3; D not resolved. The length of the CDR3 is 15 residues. The V end lost 0 bases, the J end lost 1 base, and 7 bases lay between the germline ends. In germline, CDR1 is LGHDT, CDR2 YNNKEL (reference sequence). CDR3 sequence: CASSQDVVSGNTIYF. For the CDR3, the DNA is TGTGCCAGCAGCCAAGACGTTGTTTCTGGAAACACCATATATTTT.

This clonotype has more than one count but fewer than ten. This chain uses TRBV2 with TRBJ2-3; 7 bases are shared with TRBD2. The V gene end was trimmed by 4 bases and the J gene end by 8 bases; junction bases not matched to a gene: 6. Germline CDR1 is SNHLY and CDR2 is FYNNEI. The CDR3 sequence is 13 residues long. The CDR3 is CASSVGTTGTQYF. The DNA for the CDR3 is TGTGCCAGCAGTGTCGGGACTACGGGTACGCAGTATTTT.

The gene calls are TRBV10-3 and TRBJ1-1; maybe TRBD1 (5 bases). Germline-derived CDR1 and CDR2 are ENHRY and SYGVKD. This CDR3 comprises 13 residues. Trimming removed 4 bases from V and 3 bases from J, with 9 bases in between. CDR3 region: CAISGRGDTEAFF. CDR3 DNA sequence: TGTGCCATCAGTGGGAGAGGGGACACTGAAGCTTTCTTT.

This chain uses TRBV3-1 with TRBJ2-1; D unclear. The CDR3 loop spans 14 amino acids. The V gene lost 3 bases and the J gene lost 9 bases, with 15 bases spanning the gap. Germline assignment: CDR1 LGHDT and CDR2 YNNKEL (reference sequence). The CDR3 protein is CASSHSLPRSEQFF. DNA of the CDR3: TGTGCCAGCAGCCATTCGCTCCCGAGGTCTGAGCAGTTCTTC.